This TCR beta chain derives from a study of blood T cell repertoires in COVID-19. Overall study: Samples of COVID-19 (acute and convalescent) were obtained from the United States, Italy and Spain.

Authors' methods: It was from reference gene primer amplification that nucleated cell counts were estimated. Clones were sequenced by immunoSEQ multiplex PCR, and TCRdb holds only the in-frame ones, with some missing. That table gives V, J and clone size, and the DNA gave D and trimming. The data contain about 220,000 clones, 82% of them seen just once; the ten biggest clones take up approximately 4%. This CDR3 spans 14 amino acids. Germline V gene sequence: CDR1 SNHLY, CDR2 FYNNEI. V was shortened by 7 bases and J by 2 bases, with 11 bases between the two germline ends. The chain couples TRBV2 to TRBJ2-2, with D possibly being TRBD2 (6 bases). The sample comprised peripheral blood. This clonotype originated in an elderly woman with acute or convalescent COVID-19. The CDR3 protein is CASTREDNTGELFF. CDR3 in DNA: TGTGCCAGCACGAGGGAGGATAACACCGGGGAGCTGTTTTTT.